The subject of this entry is one T cell receptor (beta chain). What it recognizes is unknown. Unique molecular identifiers were built into the TCRbeta library. One entry per CDR3 protein results from TCRdb running MiXCR on the PCR reads. The profile shows a few hundred thousand distinct CDR3 sequences, 27% of them singletons. The data were obtained in a study of T-cell reconstitution after alpha-beta-depleted transplantation in children. The ends lost 6 bases at V and 1 base at J; junction bases unmatched: 13. The CDR3 consists of 17 residues. Broader study findings: Expanded graft clones numbering several hundred reportedly gave rise to alpha-beta T cells about two months after transplant.

This receptor was taken from a boy under three years old with Wiskott-Aldrich syndrome, due to receive a stem cell transplant. The rearrangement uses TRBV12-3 or TRBV12-4 and TRBJ2-5, with 8 bases identical to TRBD1. Specimen: PBMCs, collected before TCRalphabeta/CD19-depleted stem cell transplant. CDR3 coding DNA: TGTGCCAGCAGCCACATAATCGGGACAGGCTTCCAAGAGACCCAGTACTTC. As protein: CASSHIIGTGFQETQYF.